The 7 T cell receptor beta chains below were found in one sample sequenced in a study of identical twins. A single record per CDR3 protein comes from TCRdb applying MiXCR to the 5' RACE reads. The profile shows approximately 210,000 distinct CDR3 sequences, 6.5% of them singletons. These records were also assigned to another study, of T cells expressing NK-cell markers.

Specimen: CD8+ T cells sorted from blood. These receptors came from a young woman in good health.

This clonotype came up many times. The CDR3 reads CSATILAGSSNEQFF. The CDR3, as DNA: TGCAGTGCCACTATACTAGCGGGATCATCGAATGAGCAGTTCTTC. The chain recombines TRBV20-1 with TRBJ2-1, with TRBD2 identical over 10 bases. This CDR3 is 15 amino acids long. J was trimmed by 7 bases and V by 6 bases; bases with no gene match: 12. Germline V lookup: CDR1 DFQATT, CDR2 SNEGSKA (reference sequence).

The chain carries TRBV12-3 or TRBV12-4 and TRBJ1-1; D is undetermined. Trimming took off 7 bases at V and 1 base at J, with 13 bases between the two ends. CDR3 size: 14 residues. The CDR3 sequence: CASTPFRTNTEAFF. In DNA form, the CDR3 reads TGTGCCAGCACCCCGTTTAGGACGAACACTGAAGCTTTCTTT.

This clonotype appeared many times. The V gene is TRBV2, the J gene TRBJ1-2; the D gene is possibly TRBD1 (5 bases). Germline values: CDR1 SNHLY, CDR2 FYNNEI. The CDR3 has 14 amino acids. With 8 bases removed from V and 13 bases from J, the gap between germline ends came to 26 bases. The CDR3 sequence: CASLEGTSALGFTF. DNA of the CDR3: TGTGCCAGCCTCGAAGGGACCTCCGCCTTAGGGTTCACCTTC.

This clonotype occurred a few times. This chain joins TRBV3-1 and TRBJ1-2, with TRBD1 identical over 8 bases. The V gene end was trimmed by 3 bases and the J gene end by 4 bases; junction bases not matched to a gene: 7. Per germline, CDR1 LGHDT and CDR2 YNNKEL (reference sequence). CDR3 length: 15 amino acids. CDR3: CASSHLGQAIYGYTF. The CDR3 DNA is TGTGCCAGCAGCCACCTGGGACAGGCGATCTATGGCTACACCTTC.

As regards this clonotype: A clone one base away is much larger, so this may be a read error. This chain joins TRBV11-2 and TRBJ1-2; 7 nucleotides agree with TRBD1. J lost 10 bases, V lost 5 bases, and 13 bases had no gene match. The CDR3 loop spans 14 amino acids. Germline CDR1 is SGHAT and CDR2 is FQNNGV. CDR3 amino acids: CASSRRDSMTSYTF. In nucleotides, the CDR3 is TGTGCCAGCAGCCGTCGGGACAGCATGACTTCCTACACCTTC. Variable domain in full (rest from reference TRBV11-2 and TRBJ1-2): EAGVAQSPRYKIIEKRQSVAFWCNPISGHATLYWYQQILGQGPKLLIQFQNNGVVDDSQLPKDRFSAERLKGVDSTLKIQPAKLEDSAVYLCASSRRDSMTSYTFGSGTRLTVV.

This clonotype was counted only a few times. The gene calls are TRBV6-2 or TRBV6-3 and TRBJ1-1; D is undetermined. Trimming removed 1 base at V and 4 bases at J, with 10 bases between. This CDR3 comprises 14 residues. Germline CDR1 and CDR2: MNHEY and SVGEGT. In DNA, the CDR3 is TGTGCCAGCAGTTACTTTGCGGGGAGCACTGAAGCTTTCTTT. This encodes CASSYFAGSTEAFF.

The chain links TRBV18 to TRBJ2-1; TRBD2 agrees at 13 bases. V lost 3 bases, J lost 3 bases, and 2 bases stayed unmatched. The CDR3 is 16 residues long. CDR1 and CDR2 (germline): KGHSH, LQKENI. CDR3 in DNA: TGTGCCAGCTCACCTGGGACTAGCGGGGTCTACAATGAGCAGTTCTTC. Translation gives CASSPGTSGVYNEQFF.